This T cell receptor (beta chain) stems from a study of blood T cells in healthy people across ages. Study findings and constraints: Diversity was higher, and naive CD4+ cells more numerous, in long-lived donors than in aged donors.

Next came a second PCR, run for roughly 7 to 12 cycles, which used a sample-barcoded 5' primer along with a J-beta primer mix. Each single sample gave us at least 2.5 million CDR3-containing paired-end reads. A single record per CDR3 protein comes from TCRdb applying MiXCR to the 5' RACE reads. Of roughly 680,000 distinct CDR3 sequences in the sample, 45% to 60% are singletons; the top ten hold roughly 13%. This CDR3 is built from 17 residues. Looked up from germline, CDR1 is SEHNR and CDR2 is FQNEAQ (reference sequence). V lost 4 bases and J lost 0, with 18 bases in between. Details on this clonotype: The antigen is unknown.

This clonotype was sampled from a woman aged 80 or older in good health. Sequenced: blood. V gene TRBV7-9 combines with J gene TRBJ1-2; a possible D gene is TRBD1 (6 bases). The CDR3 region is CASSSPRRTDSNYGYTF. Here the CDR3 DNA reads TGTGCCAGCAGCTCACCCCGACGGACAGATTCTAACTATGGCTACACCTTC.